The 24 T cell receptor beta chains presented below share a single source sample, sequenced in a study of metastatic and nonmetastatic thyroid tumors. Nobody among the patients had been given any treatment before thyroid surgery. Using MiXCR, TCRdb re-called clones from the PCR reads. This sample yields 20,000 to 25,000 clones, of which roughly 18% are seen a single time; more than 2.5% belongs to the top ten. The sample comprised adjacent normal tissue. Receptor source: a male donor with papillary thyroid cancer or a benign thyroid nodule (not recorded which). Some clones in this sample may be carry-over from other donors' samples.

This clone was counted only a few times. A junction end diverges from the germline sequence, so it may reflect a read error. Written as DNA, the CDR3 is TGTGCCAGCGGTTACTTCGCCACGGGAGATGGGGAGCTGTTTTTT. Protein sequence: CASGYFATGDGELFF. The gene calls are TRBV6-2 or TRBV6-3 and TRBJ2-2, with D tentatively TRBD2 (6 bases). The CDR3 extends over 15 amino acids. Looked up from germline, CDR1 is MNHEY and CDR2 is SVGEGT.

The V and J genes are TRBV5-1 and TRBJ2-2, with 10 bases aligning to TRBD2. V shed 4 bases and J 0 bases; nucleotides not matched to a gene: 6. Germline assignment: CDR1 SGHRS and CDR2 YFSETQ. This CDR3 is built from 17 residues. The CDR3 reads CASSHGSGGANTGELFF. The CDR3 DNA follows: TGCGCCAGCAGCCATGGGAGCGGGGGGGCGAACACCGGGGAGCTGTTTTTT. Drawing the rest from reference TRBV5-1 and TRBJ2-2, the complete variable domain is KAGVTQTPRYLIKTRGQQVTLSCSPISGHRSVSWYQQTPGQGLQFLFEYFSETQRNKGNFPGRFSGRQFSNSRSEMNVSTLELGDSALYLCASSHGSGGANTGELFFGEGSRLTVL.

About this clone itself: A read error is possible here, since a much larger clone lies one base away. Here the CDR3 omits its conserved ending phenylalanine or tryptophan, so a read error is the likely source. The V and J genes are TRBV9 and TRBJ2-3; D is tentatively TRBD1 or TRBD2 (6 bases each). The V gene's germline CDR1 is SGDLS and CDR2 YYNGEE. V shed 0 bases and J shed 2 bases, with 10 bases lying between them. The CDR3 length is 15 residues. The CDR3 is CASSVEGGFTDTQYV. The CDR3 DNA sequence: TGTGCCAGCAGCGTAGAGGGGGGATTCACAGATACGCAGTATGTT.

In this sample, this clone turned up many times. The rearrangement joins TRBV10-3 to TRBJ1-3, with TRBD1 matching over 7 bases. J lost 0 bases, V lost 6 bases, and 2 bases had no gene match. The CDR3 extends over 14 amino acids. Germline CDR1 ENHRY, CDR2 SYGVKD. In nucleotides, the CDR3 is TGTGCCATCAGGACAGGGATCTCTGGAAACACCATATATTTT. It encodes CAIRTGISGNTIYF.

This clone was observed many times. The chain links TRBV9 to TRBJ2-1; 9 bases align to TRBD2. This CDR3 contains 15 residues. Germline CDR1 reads SGDLS; CDR2 reads YYNGEE. Losses at the gene ends were 3 bases for V and 2 bases for J; bases not matched to a gene: 3. The CDR3 spells CASSGGGRAYNEQFF. The CDR3 DNA reads TGTGCCAGCAGCGGCGGCGGGAGGGCCTACAATGAGCAGTTCTTC.

Many counts were recorded for this clone. The genes are TRBV3-1 and TRBJ1-3, with no clear D. Germline V gives CDR1 LGHDT, CDR2 YNNKEL (reference sequence). The CDR3 has 18 amino acids. The ends were cut back, 4 bases at V and 2 bases at J, with 21 bases in the middle. The CDR3 spells CASSPLIGEGLPGNTIYF. In DNA, the CDR3 is TGTGCCAGCAGCCCCCTAATTGGTGAGGGTTTGCCTGGAAACACCATATATTTT.

About this clone itself: The junction departs from germline at one end; a sequencing error may be responsible. J is TRBJ1-1 and V is TRBV19; D possibly corresponds to TRBD1 (6 bases). This CDR3 spans 15 amino acids. Germline values: CDR1 LNHDA, CDR2 SQIVND (reference sequence). The CDR3 loop is CASNRGSTGKTEALF. In DNA, the CDR3 is TGTGCCAGTAATAGGGGATCAACAGGGAAGACTGAAGCTTTGTTT.

By sample fraction, this clone is medium-sized. The V gene is TRBV28, the J gene TRBJ2-7; 9 positions agree with TRBD2. Germline V gives CDR1 MDHEN, CDR2 SYDVKM. V lost 8 bases to trimming and J lost 2 bases; unmatched junction nucleotides: 7. The CDR3 runs to 14 residues. Written as DNA, the CDR3 is TGTGCCAGCGCACGGGGGACTAGCACCTACGAGCAGTACTTC. Amino acids: CASARGTSTYEQYF.

This clone occurred a few times. Since a much larger clone is just one base distant, this may be a read error. The CDR3 protein is CSVVAKNIQYF. CDR3 DNA: TGCAGCGTTGTAGCCAAAAACATTCAGTACTTC. V usage is TRBV29-1 and J usage is TRBJ2-4; D gene ambiguous. Germline CDR1 is SQVTM and CDR2 is ANQGSEA. CDR3 length equals 11 residues. Trimming removed 4 bases at V and 0 bases at J, with 1 base between. The complete variable domain, with remaining parts taken from reference TRBV29-1 and TRBJ2-4, reads SAVISQKPSRDICQRGTSLTIQCQVDSQVTMMFWYRQQPGQSLTLIATANQGSEATYESGFVIDKFPISRPNLTFSTLTVSNMSPEDSSIYLCSVVAKNIQYFGAGTRLSVL.

This clone was picked up a small number of times. V is TRBV28 and J is TRBJ2-7; possible D gene TRBD2, 5 bases. Trimming took off 4 bases at V and 0 bases at J, with 19 bases between the two ends. Germline values: CDR1 MDHEN, CDR2 SYDVKM. The CDR3 runs to 17 residues. The DNA of the CDR3 is TGTGCCAGCAGTTACCACGAGGGCGGGCGGAGCTCCTACGAGCAGTACGTC. Protein sequence: CASSYHEGGRSSYEQYV.

This clone was counted ten times or more. The chain recombines TRBV9 with TRBJ2-3; D may match TRBD1 or TRBD2 (5 bases each). The CDR3 loop spans 17 amino acids. The V end lost 0 bases, the J end lost 2 bases, and 16 bases lay between the germline ends. Germline lookup yields CDR1 SGDLS and CDR2 YYNGEE. The CDR3 nucleotides read TGTGCCAGCAGCGTAGGGTATTGGGACGAATCCACAGATACGCAGTATTTT. Amino acid sequence: CASSVGYWDESTDTQYF.

By proportion, this clone is medium-sized. This chain uses TRBV6-1 with TRBJ2-5; D not certain. CDR1 MNHNS and CDR2 SASEGT come from the germline V gene. CDR3 size: 13 residues. Trimming left V 6 bases short and J 1 base short, with 9 bases between. The CDR3 protein is CASSVAAQETQYF. CDR3 coding DNA: TGTGCCAGCAGCGTGGCCGCCCAAGAGACCCAGTACTTC.

There are many counts of this clone. This chain connects TRBV5-1 to TRBJ2-5; D gene uncertain. V was pared by 4 bases and J by 4 bases, with 5 bases between. CDR1 and CDR2 (germline): SGHRS, YFSETQ. CDR3 length: 11 amino acids. CDR3 amino acids: CASSTSETQYF. As DNA, the CDR3 is TGCGCCAGCAGCACCTCAGAGACCCAGTACTTC.

With respect to this clone: This sample also contains other DNA sequences that code for the same CDR3. The chain recombines TRBV9 with TRBJ2-3; weak D call: TRBD2 (6 bases). This CDR3 has 14 residues. CDR1 is SGDLS, CDR2 YYNGEE, per germline. Trimming took off 5 bases at V and 3 bases at J, with 13 bases between the two ends. For the CDR3, the DNA is TGTGCCAGCAGTGGTAGACTAGAAACAGATACGCAGTATTTT. This translates into CASSGRLETDTQYF.

There are many counts of this clone. The V call is TRBV19, the J call TRBJ1-3, with 7 bases identical to TRBD1. This CDR3 spans 15 amino acids. Unmatched junction bases numbered 9, after V lost 7 bases and J lost 3 bases. Germline V gene lookup returns CDR1 LNHDA and CDR2 SQIVND (reference sequence). CDR3 residues: CASTLPGTVGNTIYF. For the CDR3, the DNA is TGTGCCAGTACCTTACCCGGGACAGTTGGAAACACCATATATTTT.

As to this clone: This likely comes from a read error, as the CDR3 has no conserved phenylalanine or tryptophan at its end. The chain has TRBV12-3 or TRBV12-4 and TRBJ2-5; D not certain. Trimming cost V 5 bases and J 4 bases, with 14 bases left between them. CDR3 length equals 14 residues. Here the CDR3 DNA reads TGTGCCAGCAGTCCTAGGAACTTATCAGAGACCCAGTACCTC. It is translated as CASSPRNLSETQYL.

For this clone: One junction end does not reproduce the germline sequence, and a read error may be involved. The V gene is TRBV19, the J gene TRBJ2-1; 11 positions match TRBD2. This CDR3 region has 15 residues. CDR1 is LNHDA, CDR2 SQIVND, per germline (reference sequence). The CDR3, as DNA: TGTGCCTGTAGTATAGCGGGAGGGATGAGGGGTGATCAGTTCTTC. Translation gives CACSIAGGMRGDQFF.

Judged by abundance, this clone is medium-sized (0.01 to 0.1%). The V gene is TRBV24-1, the J gene TRBJ2-1; 8 nucleotides match TRBD1. With V trimmed by 4 bases and J by 8 bases, 9 bases remained unmatched. The germline gives CDR1 KGHDR, CDR2 SFDVKD. CDR3 length: 15 amino acids. The DNA for the CDR3 is TGTGCCACCAGTGACCCCGGACAGGGAAGGGATGAGCAGTTCTTC. This encodes CATSDPGQGRDEQFF.

This clone was counted a few times. This sequence joins TRBV6-2 or TRBV6-3 and TRBJ2-3; D remains ambiguous. V was cut by 3 bases and J by 0 bases, with 7 bases left in between. Per the germline V gene, CDR1 is MNHEY and CDR2 is SVGEGT. The CDR3 loop spans 14 amino acids. The CDR3 coding sequence is TGTGCCAGCAGTTATCCGATAAGCACAGATACGCAGTATTTT. Translation gives CASSYPISTDTQYF.

This clone was counted at least ten times. This rearrangement joins TRBV14 to TRBJ2-7; D not resolved. The germline V gene has CDR1 SGHDN and CDR2 FVKESK. The CDR3 runs 12 residues. V was shortened by 2 bases and J by 3 bases, with 5 bases between the two germline ends. The CDR3 nucleotides are TGTGCCAGCAGCCAATTCAGCTACGAGCAGTACTTC. Translated, it gives CASSQFSYEQYF.

By proportion, this clone is medium-sized (0.01 to 0.1%). This chain links TRBV6-1 with TRBJ2-3, with D tentatively TRBD2 (6 bases). This CDR3 region has 14 residues. Germline CDR1 is MNHNS and CDR2 is SASEGT. Trimming took off 7 bases at V and 8 bases at J, with 19 bases between the two ends. CDR3 bases: TGTGCCAGCACGTCTAGCGCTCAATCGGCTACGCAGTATTTT. Amino acid sequence: CASTSSAQSATQYF.

This clone was found many times. V and J are TRBV25-1 and TRBJ1-5; maybe TRBD1 (5 bases). V lost 3 bases, J lost 7 bases, and 10 bases lay in between. Germline assignment: CDR1 MGHDK and CDR2 SYGVNS. The CDR3 contains 13 residues. CDR3 sequence reads: CASSDWGDQPQHF. The CDR3 DNA follows: TGTGCCAGCAGTGACTGGGGGGACCAGCCCCAGCATTTT.

As regards this clone: The junction differs from germline at one of its ends, possibly a read error. The chain couples TRBV5-1 to TRBJ1-1; D not certain. This CDR3 is 15 amino acids long. CDR1 SGHRS and CDR2 YFSETQ come from the germline V gene. CDR3 in amino acids: CVSSLGLQSRTEAFF. The DNA of the CDR3 is TGCGTCAGCAGCTTGGGGTTACAGTCACGAACTGAAGCTTTCTTT.

V usage is TRBV9 and J usage is TRBJ2-7, with D perhaps TRBD1 (5 bases). The germline CDR1 and CDR2 sequences are SGDLS and YYNGEE. The CDR3 is 15 amino acids. V was trimmed by 2 bases and J by 1 base, leaving 13 bases between them. CDR3 in DNA: TGTGCCAGCAGCGTCGCGACAGAACTGTCCTACGAGCAGTACGTC. Its protein product is CASSVATELSYEQYV.